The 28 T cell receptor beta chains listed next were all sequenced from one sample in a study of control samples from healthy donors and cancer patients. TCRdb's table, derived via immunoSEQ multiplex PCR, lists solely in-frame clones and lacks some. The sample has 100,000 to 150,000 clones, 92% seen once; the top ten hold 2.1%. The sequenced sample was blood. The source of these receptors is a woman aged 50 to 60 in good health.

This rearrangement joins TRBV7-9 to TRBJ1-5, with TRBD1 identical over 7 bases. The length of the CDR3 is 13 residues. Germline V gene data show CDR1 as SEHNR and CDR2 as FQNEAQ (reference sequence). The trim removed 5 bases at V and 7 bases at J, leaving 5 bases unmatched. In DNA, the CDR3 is TGTGCCAGCAGCGGGACAGCCGGGCAGCCCCAGCATTTT. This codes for CASSGTAGQPQHF.

The CDR3 loop is CASSLGAGGGETQYF. Written as DNA, the CDR3 is TGTGCCAGCAGCTTAGGGGCCGGGGGAGGGGAGACCCAGTACTTC. The rearrangement uses TRBV7-9 and TRBJ2-5, with 7 bases lining up with TRBD2. In germline, CDR1 is SEHNR, CDR2 FQNEAQ (reference sequence). This CDR3 has 15 amino acids. V lost 1 base to trimming and J lost 5 bases; unmatched junction nucleotides: 7.

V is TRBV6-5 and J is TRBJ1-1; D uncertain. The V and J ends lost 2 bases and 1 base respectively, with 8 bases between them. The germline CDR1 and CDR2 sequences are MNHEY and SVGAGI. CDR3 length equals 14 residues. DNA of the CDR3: TGTGCCAGCAGTTACAGGCAGGCGAACACTGAAGCTTTCTTT. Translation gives CASSYRQANTEAFF.

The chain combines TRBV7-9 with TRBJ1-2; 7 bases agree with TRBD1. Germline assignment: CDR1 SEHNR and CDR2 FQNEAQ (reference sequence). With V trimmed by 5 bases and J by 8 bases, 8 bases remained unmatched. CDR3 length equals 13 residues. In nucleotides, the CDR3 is TGTGCCAGCAGCCTAACAGGGGCCGTGGGCTACACCTTC. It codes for CASSLTGAVGYTF.

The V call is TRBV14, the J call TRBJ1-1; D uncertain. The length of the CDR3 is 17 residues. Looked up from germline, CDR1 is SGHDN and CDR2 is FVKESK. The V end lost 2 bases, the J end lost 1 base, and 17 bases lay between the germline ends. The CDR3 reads CASSQKSWYISNTEAFF. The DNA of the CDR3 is TGTGCCAGCAGCCAAAAGTCTTGGTACATATCGAACACTGAAGCTTTCTTT. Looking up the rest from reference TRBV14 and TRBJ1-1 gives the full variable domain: EAGVTQFPSHSVIEKGQTVTLRCDPISGHDNLYWYRRVMGKEIKFLLHFVKESKQDESGMPNNRFLAERTGGTYSTLKVQPAELEDSGVYFCASSQKSWYISNTEAFFGQGTRLTVV.

The DNA of the CDR3 is TGTGCCAGTAGTATGGGATCCCAGGGAATCGGCACTGAAGCTTTCTTT. It translates to CASSMGSQGIGTEAFF. The chain uses TRBV19 and TRBJ1-1; perhaps TRBD1 as D (5 bases). V was cut by 3 bases and J by 4 bases, with 18 bases left in between. CDR3 length: 16 residues. The germline V gene has CDR1 LNHDA and CDR2 SQIVND (reference sequence).

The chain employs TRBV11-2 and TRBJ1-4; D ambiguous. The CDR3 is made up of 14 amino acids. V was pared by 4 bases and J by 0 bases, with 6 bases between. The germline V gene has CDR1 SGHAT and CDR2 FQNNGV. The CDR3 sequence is CASSSGATNEKLFF. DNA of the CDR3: TGTGCCAGCAGCTCAGGAGCAACTAATGAAAAACTGTTTTTT.

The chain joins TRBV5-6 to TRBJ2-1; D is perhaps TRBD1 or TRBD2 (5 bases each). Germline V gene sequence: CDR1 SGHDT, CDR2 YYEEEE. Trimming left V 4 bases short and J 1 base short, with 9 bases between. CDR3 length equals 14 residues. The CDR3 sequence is CASSTWGSYNEQFF. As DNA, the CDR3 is TGTGCCAGCAGCACGTGGGGGTCCTACAATGAGCAGTTCTTC.

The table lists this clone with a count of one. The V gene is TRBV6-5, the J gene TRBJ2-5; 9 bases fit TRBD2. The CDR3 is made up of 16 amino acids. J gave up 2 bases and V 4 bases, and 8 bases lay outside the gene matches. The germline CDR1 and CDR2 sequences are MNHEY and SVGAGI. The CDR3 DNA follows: TGTGCCAGCAGTTGGCGTAGCGGGGGAGAACAAGAGACCCAGTACTTC. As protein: CASSWRSGGEQETQYF.

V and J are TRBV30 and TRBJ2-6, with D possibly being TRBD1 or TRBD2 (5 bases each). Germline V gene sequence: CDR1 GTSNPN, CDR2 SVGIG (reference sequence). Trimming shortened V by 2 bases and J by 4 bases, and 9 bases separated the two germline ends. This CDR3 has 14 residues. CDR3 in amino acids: CAWSSGTGANVLTF. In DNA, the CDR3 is TGTGCCTGGAGTTCTGGGACCGGGGCCAACGTCCTGACTTTC. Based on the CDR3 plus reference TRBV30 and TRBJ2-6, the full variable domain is SQTIHQWPATLVQPVGSPLSLECTVEGTSNPNLYWYRQAAGRGLQLLFYSVGIGQISSEVPQNLSASRPQDRQFILSSKKLLLSDSGFYLCAWSSGTGANVLTFGAGSRLTVL.

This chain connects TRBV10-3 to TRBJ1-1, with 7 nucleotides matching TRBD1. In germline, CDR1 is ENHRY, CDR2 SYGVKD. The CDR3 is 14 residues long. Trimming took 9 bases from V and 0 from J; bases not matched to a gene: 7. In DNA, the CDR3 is TGTGCCATGAACACAGGGGAGATGAACACTGAAGCTTTCTTT. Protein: CAMNTGEMNTEAFF.

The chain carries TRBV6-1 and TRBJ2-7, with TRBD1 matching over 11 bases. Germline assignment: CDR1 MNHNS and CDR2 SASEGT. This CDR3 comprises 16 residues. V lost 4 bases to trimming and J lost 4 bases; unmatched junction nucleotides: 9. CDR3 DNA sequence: TGTGCCAGCAGTGCTACACCCGGGACAGGGGGTTACGAGCAGTACTTC. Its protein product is CASSATPGTGGYEQYF.

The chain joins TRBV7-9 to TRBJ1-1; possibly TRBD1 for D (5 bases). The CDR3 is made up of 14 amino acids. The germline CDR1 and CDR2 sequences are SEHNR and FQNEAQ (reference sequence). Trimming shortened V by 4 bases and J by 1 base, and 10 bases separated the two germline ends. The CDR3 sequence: CASSSGTANTEAFF. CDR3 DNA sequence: TGTGCCAGCAGCTCCGGGACTGCGAACACTGAAGCTTTCTTT.

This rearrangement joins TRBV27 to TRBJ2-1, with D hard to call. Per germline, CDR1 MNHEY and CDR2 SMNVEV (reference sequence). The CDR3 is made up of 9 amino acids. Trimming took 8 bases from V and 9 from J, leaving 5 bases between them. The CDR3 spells CASGFEQFF. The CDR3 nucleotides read TGTGCCAGCGGGTTTGAGCAGTTCTTC.

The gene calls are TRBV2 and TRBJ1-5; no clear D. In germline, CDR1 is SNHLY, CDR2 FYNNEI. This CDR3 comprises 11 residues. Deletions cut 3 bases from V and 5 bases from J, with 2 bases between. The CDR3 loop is CASSDHQPQHF. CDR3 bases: TGTGCCAGCAGTGATCATCAGCCCCAGCATTTT.

CDR3 nucleotide sequence: TGTGCCAGCAGCTTAACAGGGACCACTGAAGCTTTCTTT. Its protein is CASSLTGTTEAFF. The J gene is TRBJ1-1, the V gene TRBV5-5; perhaps TRBD1 as D (6 bases). Germline lookup yields CDR1 SGHKS and CDR2 YYEKEE (reference sequence). V dropped 2 bases and J dropped 4 bases, with 9 bases sitting between them. The CDR3 totals 13 residues.

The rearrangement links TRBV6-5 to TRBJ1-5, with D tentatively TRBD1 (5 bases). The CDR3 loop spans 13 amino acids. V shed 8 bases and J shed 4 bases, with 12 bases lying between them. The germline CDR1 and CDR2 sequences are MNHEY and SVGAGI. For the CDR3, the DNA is TGTGCCAGCGGGGGACGGGATAATCAGCCCCAGCATTTT. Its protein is CASGGRDNQPQHF.

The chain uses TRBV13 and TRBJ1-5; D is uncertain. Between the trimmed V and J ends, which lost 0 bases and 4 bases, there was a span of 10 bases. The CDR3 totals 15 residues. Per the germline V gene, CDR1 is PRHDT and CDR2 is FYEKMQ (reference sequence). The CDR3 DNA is TGTGCCAGCAGCTTAGGAGGGCAATATAATCAGCCCCAGCATTTT. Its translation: CASSLGGQYNQPQHF.

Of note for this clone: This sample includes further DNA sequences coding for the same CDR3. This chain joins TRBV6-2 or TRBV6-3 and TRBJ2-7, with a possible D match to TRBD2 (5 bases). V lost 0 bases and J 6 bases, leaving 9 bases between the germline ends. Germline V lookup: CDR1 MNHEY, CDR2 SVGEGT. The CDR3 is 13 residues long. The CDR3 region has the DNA TGTGCCAGCAGTTACTCCACTAGTCGCGAGCAGTACTTC. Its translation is CASSYSTSREQYF.

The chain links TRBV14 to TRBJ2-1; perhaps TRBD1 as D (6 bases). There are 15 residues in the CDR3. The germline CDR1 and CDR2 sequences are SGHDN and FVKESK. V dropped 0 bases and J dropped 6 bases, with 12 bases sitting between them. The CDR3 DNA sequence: TGTGCCAGCAGCCAAGAACAGGGCCAACTCAATGAGCAGTTCTTC. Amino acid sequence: CASSQEQGQLNEQFF.

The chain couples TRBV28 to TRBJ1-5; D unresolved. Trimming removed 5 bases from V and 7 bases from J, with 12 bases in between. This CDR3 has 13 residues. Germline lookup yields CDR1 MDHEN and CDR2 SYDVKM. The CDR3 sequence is CASSPPFDQPQHF. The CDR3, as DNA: TGTGCCAGCAGTCCCCCGTTCGACCAGCCCCAGCATTTT. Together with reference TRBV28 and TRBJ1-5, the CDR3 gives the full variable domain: DVKVTQSSRYLVKRTGEKVFLECVQDMDHENMFWYRQDPGLGLRLIYFSYDVKMKEKGDIPEGYSVSREKKERFSLILESASTNQTSMYLCASSPPFDQPQHFGDGTRLSIL.

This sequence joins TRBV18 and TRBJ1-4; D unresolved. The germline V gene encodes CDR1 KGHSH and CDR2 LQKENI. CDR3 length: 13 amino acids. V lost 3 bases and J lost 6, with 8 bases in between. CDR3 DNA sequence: TGTGCCAGCTCACCCCTTACCTATGAAAAACTGTTTTTT. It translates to CASSPLTYEKLFF.

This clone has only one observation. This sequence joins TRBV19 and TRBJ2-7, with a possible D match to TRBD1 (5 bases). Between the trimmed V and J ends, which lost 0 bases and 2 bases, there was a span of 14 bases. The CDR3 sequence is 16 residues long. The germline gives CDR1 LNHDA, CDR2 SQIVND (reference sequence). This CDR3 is CASSIDHSGNPYEQYF. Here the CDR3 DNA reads TGTGCCAGTAGTATAGATCATTCAGGGAATCCCTACGAGCAGTACTTC.

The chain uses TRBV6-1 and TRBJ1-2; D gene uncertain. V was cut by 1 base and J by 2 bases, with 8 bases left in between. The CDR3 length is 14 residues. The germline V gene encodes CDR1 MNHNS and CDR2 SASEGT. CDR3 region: CASSEVQRNYGYTF. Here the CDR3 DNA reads TGTGCCAGCAGTGAAGTGCAGAGAAACTATGGCTACACCTTC.

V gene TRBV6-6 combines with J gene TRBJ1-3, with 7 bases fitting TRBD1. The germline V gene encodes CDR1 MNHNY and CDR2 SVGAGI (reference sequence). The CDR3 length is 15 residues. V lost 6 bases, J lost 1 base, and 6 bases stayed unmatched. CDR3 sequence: CASSHKGASGNTIYF. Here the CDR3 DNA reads TGTGCCAGCAGCCACAAGGGGGCTTCTGGAAACACCATATATTTT.

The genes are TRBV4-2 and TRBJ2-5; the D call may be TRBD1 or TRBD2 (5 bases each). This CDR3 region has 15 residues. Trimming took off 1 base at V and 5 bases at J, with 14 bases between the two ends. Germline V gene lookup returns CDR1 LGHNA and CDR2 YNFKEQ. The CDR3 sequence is CASSQAQGPGETQYF. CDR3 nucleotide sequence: TGTGCCAGCAGCCAAGCGCAGGGACCTGGGGAGACCCAGTACTTC.

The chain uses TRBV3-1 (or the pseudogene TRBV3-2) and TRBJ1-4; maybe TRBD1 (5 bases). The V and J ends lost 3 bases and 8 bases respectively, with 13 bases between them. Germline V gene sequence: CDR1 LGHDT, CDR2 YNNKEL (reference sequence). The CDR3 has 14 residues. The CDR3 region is CASSQGVGGEKLFF. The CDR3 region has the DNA TGTGCCAGCAGCCAGGGAGTCGGGGGAGAAAAACTGTTTTTT.

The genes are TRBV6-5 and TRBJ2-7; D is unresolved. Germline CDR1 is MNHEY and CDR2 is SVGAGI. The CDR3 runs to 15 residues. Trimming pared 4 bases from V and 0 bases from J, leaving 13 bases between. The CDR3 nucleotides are TGTGCCAGCAGTTCTAACCGGTTCCGCTCCTACGAGCAGTACTTC. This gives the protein CASSSNRFRSYEQYF.